Listed here are 19 T cell receptor beta chains from one sample, sequenced in a study of cytomegalovirus exposure and HLA in healthy donors. The PCR contained 60 Vbeta and 13 Jbeta primers. Assay used: immunoSEQ multiplex PCR; TCRdb lists only in-frame clones, some missing. The sample records 200,000 to 250,000 clones, 65% to 80% being singletons. The sample was PBMCs. Receptor source: a man aged 35-49 years in good health and CMV-seronegative.

The chain employs TRBV9 and TRBJ1-1; 7 bases match TRBD1. This CDR3 is built from 16 residues. Germline CDR1 SGDLS, CDR2 YYNGEE. V gave up 0 bases and J gave up 4 bases; unmatched junction bases: 9. The chain's CDR3 is CASSVGPGQEGTEAFF. The CDR3 nucleotides read TGTGCCAGCAGCGTAGGGCCTGGACAGGAGGGCACTGAAGCTTTCTTT. Supplemented by reference TRBV9 and TRBJ1-1, the full variable domain reads DSGVTQTPKHLITATGQRVTLRCSPRSGDLSVYWYQQSLDQGLQFLIQYYNGEERAKGNILERFSAQQFPDLHSELNLSSLELGDSALYFCASSVGPGQEGTEAFFGQGTRLTVV.

The chain's CDR3 is CASSQEGGQPTYNEQFF. In DNA form, the CDR3 reads TGCGCCAGCAGCCAAGAAGGAGGGCAGCCGACCTACAATGAGCAGTTCTTC. The J gene is TRBJ2-1, the V gene TRBV4-1; D is perhaps TRBD2 (6 bases). CDR1 and CDR2 (germline): MGHRA, YSYEKL. Trimming left V 0 bases short and J 2 bases short, with 14 bases between. This CDR3 has 17 amino acids.

The table lists this clone with a count of one. The chain is built from TRBV28 and TRBJ2-3, with 9 nucleotides matching TRBD2. Trimming removed 3 bases from V and 0 bases from J; junction bases left unmatched: 10. The CDR3 length is 18 residues. Per germline, CDR1 MDHEN and CDR2 SYDVKM. CDR3 bases: TGTGCCAGCAGTTTGGGCGGCGGGAGGGCCTGGAGCACAGATACGCAGTATTTT. Protein sequence: CASSLGGGRAWSTDTQYF.

V and J are TRBV25-1 and TRBJ1-2; D unresolved. Germline CDR1 and CDR2: MGHDK and SYGVNS. V was clipped by 6 bases and J by 7 bases, with 9 bases between them. This CDR3 has 11 residues. Here the CDR3 DNA reads TGTGCCAGCAGGGCCCGACTTGGCTACACCTTC. It yields the protein CASRARLGYTF.

V and J are TRBV12-5 and TRBJ2-3; TRBD2 might be the D (5 bases). The germline gives CDR1 LGHNT, CDR2 FRNRAP. Trimming took off 3 bases at V and 5 bases at J, with 6 bases between the two ends. The CDR3 runs to 12 residues. This CDR3 is CASGLLVDTQYF. In DNA, the CDR3 is TGTGCTAGTGGTTTACTAGTAGATACGCAGTATTTT.

J is TRBJ2-2 and V is TRBV7-3, with 12 bases fitting TRBD2. The germline gives CDR1 SGHTA, CDR2 FQGTGA. The CDR3 runs 19 residues. V shed 0 bases and J 5 bases; nucleotides not matched to a gene: 10. CDR3 bases: TGTGCCAGCAGCTTAACCCCGAGGACTAGCGGGATTCGGACCGGGGAGCTGTTTTTT. Encoded protein: CASSLTPRTSGIRTGELFF.

This chain links TRBV7-2 with TRBJ2-3; 7 bases are a match to TRBD2. CDR3 length: 15 amino acids. Germline V CDR1 and CDR2: SGHTA, FQGNSA. V trimming: 5 bases; J trimming: 2 bases; junction bases outside the gene matches: 7. The CDR3 region is CASSRGSGPTDTQYF. The DNA for the CDR3 is TGTGCCAGCAGCCGCGGGAGCGGACCCACAGATACGCAGTATTTT.

The rearrangement uses TRBV2 and TRBJ1-1, with D uncertain. Per germline, CDR1 SNHLY and CDR2 FYNNEI. The V end was cut by 8 bases, the J end by 1 base, with 11 bases between. The CDR3 consists of 13 residues. The CDR3 loop is CASEFQENTEAFF. CDR3 nucleotide sequence: TGTGCCAGCGAGTTCCAGGAGAACACTGAAGCTTTCTTT.

The chain couples TRBV15 to TRBJ2-7; unclear D gene. V lost 1 base to trimming and J lost 3 bases, with 4 bases between them. This CDR3 is 12 amino acids long. Germline V CDR1 and CDR2: LNHNV, YYDKDF (reference sequence). This CDR3 is CATSRAYYEQYF. In DNA form, the CDR3 reads TGTGCCACCAGCAGAGCGTACTACGAGCAGTACTTC.

V usage is TRBV7-3 and J usage is TRBJ2-1; 9 nucleotides match TRBD2. The CDR3 spans 14 residues. V lost 5 bases, J lost 10 bases, and 9 bases stayed unmatched. Germline-derived CDR1 and CDR2 are SGHTA and FQGTGA. This chain's CDR3 is CASSESGTSSEQFF. CDR3 coding DNA: TGTGCCAGCAGCGAAAGTGGGACTAGCAGCGAGCAGTTCTTC.

The rearrangement joins TRBV7-2 to TRBJ2-7, with 8 nucleotides matching TRBD1. The CDR3 has 15 residues. Trimming cost V 0 bases and J 3 bases; bases outside gene matches: 4. CDR1 and CDR2 from the germline V gene are SGHTA and FQGNSA. DNA for the CDR3: TGTGCCAGCAGCTTAGCGGCAGGGGGCAACTACGAGCAGTACTTC. This sequence encodes CASSLAAGGNYEQYF. The whole variable domain, filled in from reference TRBV7-2 and TRBJ2-7, reads GAGVSQSPSNKVTEKGKDVELRCDPISGHTALYWYRQSLGQGLEFLIYFQGNSAPDKSGLPSDRFSAERTGGSVSTLTIQRTQQEDSAVYLCASSLAAGGNYEQYFGPGTRLTVT.

This clone was counted between two and nine times. This chain connects TRBV5-5 to TRBJ2-1; tentative D call: TRBD1 (6 bases). The CDR3 is 13 amino acids. Between the trimmed V and J ends, which lost 4 bases and 5 bases, there was a span of 10 bases. The germline V gene encodes CDR1 SGHKS and CDR2 YYEKEE (reference sequence). For the CDR3, the DNA is TGTGCCAGCAGCACACAGGGAAACAATGAGCAGTTCTTC. It is translated as CASSTQGNNEQFF.

This clone appeared a single time. The chain has TRBV28 and TRBJ1-5, with a weak D call TRBD1 (5 bases). There are 14 residues in the CDR3. V lost 2 bases, J lost 0 bases, and 5 bases lay in between. CDR1 and CDR2 from the germline V gene are MDHEN and SYDVKM. The CDR3 DNA sequence: TGTGCCAGCAGTTTAGACAGTAGCAATCAGCCCCAGCATTTT. This translates into CASSLDSSNQPQHF. Supplemented by reference TRBV28 and TRBJ1-5, the full variable domain reads DVKVTQSSRYLVKRTGEKVFLECVQDMDHENMFWYRQDPGLGLRLIYFSYDVKMKEKGDIPEGYSVSREKKERFSLILESASTNQTSMYLCASSLDSSNQPQHFGDGTRLSIL.

This sequence joins TRBV27 and TRBJ2-1, with D unclear. Trimming stripped 6 bases from V and 6 bases from J, with 12 bases between. CDR3 length equals 13 residues. The germline gives CDR1 MNHEY, CDR2 SMNVEV (reference sequence). CDR3 nucleotide sequence: TGTGCCAGCAGATATCCTAGTACCAATGAGCAGTTCTTC. Translation: CASRYPSTNEQFF.

The chain couples TRBV15 to TRBJ1-2; D is unclear. This CDR3 is built from 12 residues. V shed 4 bases and J shed 10 bases, with 13 bases lying between them. Germline V gene data show CDR1 as LNHNV and CDR2 as YYDKDF (reference sequence). CDR3 protein: CATSNTKADYTF. The CDR3, as DNA: TGTGCCACCAGCAACACAAAAGCGGACTACACCTTC. Complete variable domain (other parts from reference TRBV15 and TRBJ1-2): DAMVIQNPRYQVTQFGKPVTLSCSQTLNHNVMYWYQQKSSQAPKLLFHYYDKDFNNEADTPDNFQSRRPNTSFCFLDIRSPGLGDTAMYLCATSNTKADYTFGSGTRLTVV.

The chain carries TRBV11-3 and TRBJ2-2; 7 bases map to TRBD2. This CDR3 contains 18 residues. V lost 5 bases and J lost 4; bases outside the gene matches: 16. Germline V lookup: CDR1 SGHNT, CDR2 YENEEA. The chain's CDR3 is CASSLTWGGGPGTGELFF. In DNA form, the CDR3 reads TGTGCCAGCAGCCTCACCTGGGGGGGAGGGCCTGGCACCGGGGAGCTGTTTTTT.

The chain carries TRBV18 and TRBJ1-2; 10 nucleotides match TRBD1. Trimming took 3 bases from V and 8 from J; bases not matched to a gene: 12. The germline gives CDR1 KGHSH, CDR2 LQKENI. This CDR3 has 16 residues. CDR3: CASSPTGTGVLVGYTF. In DNA, the CDR3 is TGTGCCAGCTCACCCACCGGGACAGGGGTGTTGGTCGGCTACACCTTC.

This clone was seen a few times. The rearrangement links TRBV10-1 to TRBJ2-5; possible D gene TRBD1, 5 bases. The J call is doubtful: the DNA matches TRBJ2-7 better. This CDR3 comprises 13 residues. Germline values: CDR1 WNHNN, CDR2 SYGVQD (reference sequence). CDR3 loop: CASSESGLYEQYF. The DNA of the CDR3 is TGCGCCAGCAGTGAATCAGGGCTCTACGAGCAGTACTTC.

This chain connects TRBV7-2 to TRBJ2-1, with D perhaps TRBD2 (7 bases). Germline V gene data show CDR1 as SGHTA and CDR2 as FQGNSA. V was cut by 5 bases and J by 0 bases, with 17 bases left in between. The CDR3 has 17 residues. The CDR3 spells CASSIPGGLSSYNEQFF. DNA of the CDR3: TGTGCCAGCAGCATTCCGGGGGGCCTTAGCTCCTACAATGAGCAGTTCTTC.